Detailed here is one T cell receptor (beta chain). The CDR3 is made up of 14 amino acids. Germline CDR1 SGHDN, CDR2 FVKESK. Trimming cost V 0 bases and J 2 bases, with 7 bases left between them. This entry belongs to a study of blood T cell repertoires in COVID-19. Whole-study context: Acute-phase and convalescent COVID-19 samples originated in the United States, Italy and Spain. Sources were T cells, B-cell-depleted T cells, or PBMCs; the material itself was cDNA or gDNA.

This table comes from immunoSEQ multiplex PCR, and its TCRdb copy is limited to in-frame clones, with some not included. This sample yields 200,000 to 250,000 clones, of which approximately 83% are seen a single time; just over 3% belongs to the top ten. This chain links TRBV14 with TRBJ1-1; D call uncertain. The receptor comes from a woman between 25 and 40 years old who had recovered from COVID-19. The sequenced sample was peripheral blood. The CDR3 loop reads CASSQENKNTEAFF. The DNA for the CDR3 is TGTGCCAGCAGCCAAGAGAACAAAAACACTGAAGCTTTCTTT.